This section outlines one T cell receptor (beta chain) sequence together with its context. This CDR3 has 14 residues. Trimming pared 3 bases from V and 2 bases from J, leaving 13 bases between. Germline assignment: CDR1 DFQATT and CDR2 SNEGSKA (reference sequence). This sample stems from a study of blood T cell repertoires in COVID-19. Study summary: Donors in the United States, Italy and Spain gave samples during acute or convalescent COVID-19. PBMCs, B-cell-depleted T cells, or T cells were the source of the cDNA or gDNA that made up the material.

In the source study's methods: Amplified reference gene primers provided the basis for estimating nucleated cell counts. Produced via immunoSEQ multiplex PCR; TCRdb's table is partial and in-frame only. V, J and clone size were drawn from that table, and D and trimming were deduced from the DNA. The data show 99,000 or so clones, 85% to 90% seen once. V usage is TRBV20-1 and J usage is TRBJ1-2; D may be TRBD1 (6 bases). The TCR was taken from a human donor in a cohort sampled during active COVID-19. Sequenced material: peripheral blood. The CDR3 is CSASRRGANYGYTF. The CDR3 nucleotides read TGCAGTGCTAGTAGGCGGGGGGCCAACTATGGCTACACCTTC.